These T cell receptor beta chains were read from a single sample in a study of T cells in severe cutaneous drug reactions. TCRdb reprocessed the multiplex PCR reads, with one entry per CDR3 protein and no DNA. In all, the sample yields 21,000 or so distinct CDR3 sequences. Sequencing was done on a sample of PBMCs. The receptors originated from a human donor with toxic epidermal necrolysis, a severe cutaneous drug reaction. Both conserved end residues are part of each CDR3. Clone size is shown for a subset of rows, as once, few, many or a class of expanded clone.

NA,TRBV20-1,TRBJ2-1,CSAKSLAGGYNEQFF
medium-sized,TRBV9,TRBJ2-3,CASSPGQGNTDTQYF
NA,TRBV3-1,TRBJ2-1,CASSQDTGAGNEQFF
medium-sized,TRBV9,TRBJ1-2,CASSVEFGGYTF
NA,TRBV13,TRBJ2-3,CASSEPGTGSTDTQYF
NA,TRBV29-1,TRBJ2-7,CSVAGNYEQYF
NA,TRBV28,TRBJ2-2,CASSKGGELFF
NA,TRBV20-1,TRBJ1-5,CSARWDRGKNQPQHF
NA,TRBV18,TRBJ2-5,CASSTTTETQYF
NA,TRBV5-6,TRBJ2-1,CASSLGGGQFYNEQFF
NA,TRBV27,TRBJ1-1,CASSPSGETEAFF
NA,TRBV20-1,TRBJ2-1,CSARRLEYEQFF
medium-sized,TRBV5-6,TRBJ2-7,CASSLFGEQYF
NA,TRBV29-1,TRBJ2-1,CSVRTVLGNDNEQFF
NA,TRBV27,TRBJ2-5,CASSPETGPQETQYF
medium-sized,TRBV6-2/TRBV6-3,TRBJ1-1,CATHPGGAQTEAFF
NA,TRBV28,TRBJ2-7,CASSLELWPYEQYF
NA,TRBV7-9,TRBJ2-3,CASSTGTSGLRPPADTQYF
NA,TRBV7-8,TRBJ2-1,CASRGGGTGQYNEQFF
NA,TRBV29-1,TRBJ2-2,CSVELADTGELFF
NA,TRBV5-4,TRBJ2-7,CASSLRPGGDEQYF
NA,TRBV5-6,TRBJ1-6,CASSRDRSYNSPLHF
NA,TRBV20-1,TRBJ2-2,CSALLAGVRGSGELFF
NA,TRBV20-1,TRBJ2-7,CSARDRVGSYEQYF
NA,TRBV7-2,TRBJ2-7,CASSLGGTNSYEQYF
medium-sized,TRBV18,TRBJ2-1,CASSVKALAVSSSYNEQFF
NA,TRBV7-9,TRBJ2-1,CASSSSSGNEQFF
NA,TRBV13,TRBJ2-1,CASSFGLSGSGTGNEQFF
NA,TRBV4-1,TRBJ1-6,CASSRDRQGDSPLHF
NA,TRBV12-3/TRBV12-4,TRBJ2-3,CASSLTVSSTQYF
NA,TRBV13,TRBJ2-7,CASRSAGTGDYEQYF
NA,TRBV2,TRBJ2-2,CASSPSQGYSGELFF
NA,TRBV7-2,TRBJ2-7,CASSPTLGGVYEQYF
NA,TRBV20-1,TRBJ2-2,CSARDAAQQAGELFF
NA,TRBV27,TRBJ1-1,CASSLERGRGGNQGGEAFF
NA,TRBV15,TRBJ1-5,CATSRQGSSNQPQHF
NA,TRBV29-1,TRBJ2-1,CSVEEYNEQFF
NA,TRBV27,TRBJ2-7,CASSPTGTLYEQYF
NA,TRBV29-1,TRBJ2-3,CSVLLGDRTSTDTQYF
NA,TRBV29-1,TRBJ2-7,CSVETASGREYEQYF
NA,TRBV28,TRBJ2-5,CASRAQETQYF
NA,TRBV11-2,TRBJ2-5,CASSLGGAGTQYF
NA,TRBV5-6,TRBJ1-2,CASSFGTGLANYGYTF